The 27 T cell receptor beta chains below come from one sample, sequenced in a study of identical twins. TCRdb redid the calling of the 5' RACE reads with MiXCR, one entry per CDR3 protein. This table has about 250,000 distinct CDR3 sequences, about 8.9% appearing once. Another study also made use of these data, one on yellow fever vaccine responses in identical twins.

Sequencing was performed on CD8+ T cells sorted from blood. The receptors here all came from a woman aged 18-35 years in good health.

This clonotype was seen a handful of times. The chain couples TRBV20-1 to TRBJ2-7; 10 bases are a match to TRBD2. Looked up from germline, CDR1 is DFQATT and CDR2 is SNEGSKA (reference sequence). The CDR3 covers 14 residues. The trim removed 2 bases at V and 4 bases at J, leaving 5 bases unmatched. The CDR3 loop reads CSARPGLARYEQYF. For the CDR3, the DNA is TGCAGTGCTAGACCGGGACTAGCGAGGTACGAGCAGTACTTC.

This clonotype was found a few times. CDR3 sequence: CASSEYPSSGDTYEQYF. The CDR3 DNA is TGTGCCAGCAGTGAATACCCCTCTAGCGGGGATACCTACGAGCAGTACTTC. This chain joins TRBV25-1 and TRBJ2-7, with 9 positions matching TRBD2. This CDR3 is 17 amino acids long. CDR1 and CDR2 from the germline V gene are MGHDK and SYGVNS. Trimming took 0 bases from V and 2 from J; bases not matched to a gene: 8.

This chain joins TRBV7-9 and TRBJ2-2, with 7 bases lining up with TRBD1. The germline gives CDR1 SEHNR, CDR2 FQNEAQ (reference sequence). The V segment lost 6 bases and the J segment 4 bases; nucleotides outside the gene matches: 5. This CDR3 spans 14 amino acids. The CDR3 region has the DNA TGTGCCAGCAGTTCCACAGGGGCCACCGGGGAGCTGTTTTTT. It codes for CASSSTGATGELFF. Full variable domain (outside the CDR3, taken from reference TRBV7-9 and TRBJ2-2): DTGVSQNPRHKITKRGQNVTFRCDPISEHNRLYWYRQTLGQGPEFLTYFQNEAQLEKSRLLSDRFSAERPKGSFSTLEIQRTEQGDSAMYLCASSSTGATGELFFGEGSRLTVL.

In this sample, this clonotype turned up many times. V usage is TRBV4-1 and J usage is TRBJ2-7; 7 bases line up with TRBD1. The CDR3 loop spans 15 amino acids. V was clipped by 4 bases and J by 2 bases; unmatched bases: 8. Germline V lookup: CDR1 MGHRA, CDR2 YSYEKL. CDR3 loop: CASSLRQGIAYEQYF. The DNA of the CDR3 is TGCGCCAGCAGCCTCAGACAGGGAATAGCCTACGAGCAGTACTTC.

The DNA for the CDR3 is TGCAGCGTTGAAGGGCCCTACTTC. It codes for CSVEGPYF. This sequence joins TRBV29-1 and TRBJ2-7; D ambiguous. This CDR3 region has 8 residues. V was trimmed by 1 base and J by 13 bases, leaving 5 bases between them. CDR1 is SQVTM and CDR2 is ANQGSEA in the germline V gene.

This clonotype was seen ten or more times. The chain is built from TRBV7-9 and TRBJ2-7, with no clear D. Trimming cost V 4 bases and J 1 base, with 8 bases left between them. The CDR3 totals 13 residues. The germline V gene encodes CDR1 SEHNR and CDR2 FQNEAQ (reference sequence). CDR3 region: CASSSPGSYEQYF. DNA for the CDR3: TGTGCCAGCAGCTCACCGGGTTCCTACGAGCAGTACTTC. Looking up the rest from reference TRBV7-9 and TRBJ2-7 gives the full variable domain: DTGVSQNPRHKITKRGQNVTFRCDPISEHNRLYWYRQTLGQGPEFLTYFQNEAQLEKSRLLSDRFSAERPKGSFSTLEIQRTEQGDSAMYLCASSSPGSYEQYFGPGTRLTVT.

This clonotype was counted between two and nine times. The J gene is TRBJ2-3, the V gene TRBV12-3 or TRBV12-4, with a possible D match to TRBD2 (6 bases). The CDR3 runs to 21 residues. V lost 4 bases, J lost 4 bases, and 33 bases lay in between. CDR3 coding DNA: TGTGCCAGCAGTTACCACCTCGGGATAGCGGCCTCCCCGGAGGGCGCAGATACGCAGTATTTT. Amino acids: CASSYHLGIAASPEGADTQYF.

The chain carries TRBV5-1 and TRBJ2-1, with 7 nucleotides matching TRBD2. CDR1 is SGHRS, CDR2 YFSETQ, per germline. The CDR3 runs to 13 residues. V lost 4 bases and J lost 5; bases outside the gene matches: 3. The CDR3 bases are TGCGCCAGCAGCGGTAGCGGGCACAATGAGCAGTTCTTC. The encoded protein is CASSGSGHNEQFF.

J is TRBJ2-2 and V is TRBV7-8, with D perhaps matching TRBD2 (7 bases). This CDR3 spans 15 amino acids. The germline V and J ends were trimmed by 5 bases and 6 bases, with 16 bases remaining between them. Germline CDR1 and CDR2: SGHVS and FQNEAQ. The CDR3 DNA reads as TGTGCCAGCAGCCGCGCCGGGGGGCCATCCGGGGAGCTGTTTTTT. Translating it yields CASSRAGGPSGELFF.

This clonotype was recorded a few times. The chain joins TRBV5-6 to TRBJ2-1; D possibly corresponds to TRBD2 (5 bases). Trimming took off 4 bases at V and 8 bases at J, with 13 bases between the two ends. The CDR3 sequence is 13 residues long. In germline, CDR1 is SGHDT, CDR2 YYEEEE. The CDR3 is CASSPVEGDEQFF. CDR3 sequence (DNA): TGTGCCAGCAGCCCGGTCGAGGGCGATGAGCAGTTCTTC.

This clonotype was picked up a small number of times. V and J are TRBV5-6 and TRBJ1-6; no reliable D call. Trimming left V 0 bases short and J 0 bases short, with 13 bases between. The CDR3 is 18 residues long. The V gene's germline CDR1 is SGHDT and CDR2 YYEEEE. CDR3 nucleotides: TGTGCCAGCAGCTTGGGCCGGCGGGAGAGCTCCTATAATTCACCCCTCCACTTT. It translates to CASSLGRRESSYNSPLHF.

The chain is built from TRBV12-3 or TRBV12-4 and TRBJ1-5; the D is unclear. There are 12 residues in the CDR3. Between the trimmed V and J ends, which lost 2 bases and 7 bases, there was a span of 6 bases. The CDR3 DNA is TGTGCCAGCAGTTTAACTAAGCAGCCCCAGCATTTT. Its protein product is CASSLTKQPQHF.

This clonotype was found a few times. The rearrangement uses TRBV6-1 and TRBJ2-1; TRBD2 agrees at 10 bases. Losses at the gene ends were 8 bases for V and 5 bases for J; bases not matched to a gene: 9. Per germline, CDR1 MNHNS and CDR2 SASEGT. There are 15 residues in the CDR3. The CDR3 reads CASALIAGGNNEQFF. The CDR3 nucleotides read TGTGCCAGCGCTCTAATAGCGGGAGGAAACAATGAGCAGTTCTTC.

This clonotype appeared a few times. The CDR3 DNA sequence: TGCGCCAGCCGAGGTAGTACGAATGAGCAGTTCTTC. This encodes CASRGSTNEQFF. The V and J genes are TRBV4-1 and TRBJ2-1; D not resolved. The CDR3 spans 12 residues. V was shortened by 8 bases and J by 7 bases, with 12 bases between the two germline ends. The germline CDR1 and CDR2 sequences are MGHRA and YSYEKL.

The chain combines TRBV4-1 with TRBJ2-7; D is possibly TRBD2 (5 bases). Germline-derived CDR1 and CDR2 are MGHRA and YSYEKL. The V end lost 3 bases, the J end lost 2 bases, and 14 bases lay between the germline ends. CDR3 length equals 15 residues. CDR3 DNA sequence: TGCGCCAGCAGCCAGGACGGACTTTTTGCCTACGAGCAGTACTTC. Protein: CASSQDGLFAYEQYF.

This clonotype was seen more than once but under ten times. CDR3: CASSQEGQINEKLFF. Written as DNA, the CDR3 is TGCGCCAGCAGCCAAGAGGGACAGATTAATGAAAAACTGTTTTTT. The V gene is TRBV4-3, the J gene TRBJ1-4, with TRBD1 matching over 7 bases. From germline, CDR1 is LGHNA and CDR2 YSLEER. This CDR3 has 15 residues. The V and J ends lost 0 bases and 4 bases, in that order; junction bases with no gene match: 2.

This clonotype was detected only a few times. V is TRBV3-1 and J is TRBJ2-2; D perhaps matches TRBD2 (6 bases). The CDR3 consists of 14 residues. V was clipped by 4 bases and J by 8 bases, with 14 bases between them. Germline CDR1 LGHDT, CDR2 YNNKEL (reference sequence). CDR3 protein: CASSPQGGRGELFF. Written as DNA, the CDR3 is TGTGCCAGCAGCCCCCAGGGAGGACGAGGGGAGCTGTTTTTT.

This clonotype was seen repeatedly, ten times or more. V is TRBV27 and J is TRBJ2-7; D is possibly TRBD1 (6 bases). Germline lookup yields CDR1 MNHEY and CDR2 SMNVEV (reference sequence). This CDR3 has 16 amino acids. The V end lost 2 bases, the J end lost 3 bases, and 17 bases lay between the germline ends. CDR3 DNA sequence: TGTGCCAGCAGTTTAGCTCGGCCAGGGACAAACTACGAGCAGTACTTC. This translates into CASSLARPGTNYEQYF.

The chain carries TRBV12-5 and TRBJ2-1; 9 bases align to TRBD2. The CDR3 is 14 amino acids. The germline V gene has CDR1 LGHNT and CDR2 FRNRAP. Trimming removed 6 bases from V and 7 bases from J; junction bases left unmatched: 7. The CDR3 region is CASGPGLALNEQFF. The DNA for the CDR3 is TGTGCTAGTGGGCCGGGACTAGCTCTAAATGAGCAGTTCTTC.

This clonotype has ten or more counts. The V gene is TRBV29-1, the J gene TRBJ2-1; 16 bases are a match to TRBD2. Trimming at V came to 7 bases and at J to 0 bases, leaving 6 bases not matched to a gene. The V gene's germline CDR1 is SQVTM and CDR2 ANQGSEA. There are 17 residues in the CDR3. In DNA, the CDR3 is TGCAGCGCTGGGACTAGCGGGAGGGGGAGCTCCTACAATGAGCAGTTCTTC. It is translated as CSAGTSGRGSSYNEQFF.

This clonotype appeared many times. J is TRBJ2-7 and V is TRBV29-1; 8 bases line up with TRBD2. The CDR3 sequence is 15 residues long. J lost 3 bases, V lost 0 bases, and 7 bases had no gene match. CDR1 SQVTM and CDR2 ANQGSEA come from the germline V gene. CDR3 in DNA: TGCAGCGTTGAAGATAGGCGGGAGGCCGTCTACGAGCAGTACTTC. Translated: CSVEDRREAVYEQYF.

As for this clonotype: At one end the junction does not follow the germline gene, possibly because of a read error. The J gene is TRBJ2-7, the V gene TRBV29-1, with 10 positions matching TRBD1. Per the germline V gene, CDR1 is SQVTM and CDR2 is ANQGSEA. The CDR3 extends over 15 amino acids. The DNA for the CDR3 is TGCAACGTTGAGGGGACAGGGGCCCTCTATGACGAGCAGTACTTC. This codes for CNVEGTGALYDEQYF.

The chain employs TRBV27 and TRBJ2-7; D unclear. The CDR3 sequence is 11 residues long. V was clipped by 10 bases and J by 6 bases, with 13 bases between them. Germline V gives CDR1 MNHEY, CDR2 SMNVEV (reference sequence). The CDR3 sequence: CAIKVGSEQYF. The DNA of the CDR3 is TGTGCCATCAAGGTGGGATCCGAGCAGTACTTC.

In this sample, this clonotype turned up many times. The V call is TRBV5-6, the J call TRBJ2-1; D gene unclear. The CDR3 is 15 amino acids. Germline CDR1 SGHDT, CDR2 YYEEEE. Trimming took off 2 bases at V and 1 base at J, with 10 bases between the two ends. In nucleotides, the CDR3 is TGTGCCAGCAGCTTAGGACCGACTTCCTACAATGAGCAGTTCTTC. Translated, it gives CASSLGPTSYNEQFF. Full variable domain (outside the CDR3, taken from reference TRBV5-6 and TRBJ2-1): DAGVTQSPTHLIKTRGQQVTLRCSPKSGHDTVSWYQQALGQGPQFIFQYYEEEERQRGNFPDRFSGHQFPNYSSELNVNALLLGDSALYLCASSLGPTSYNEQFFGPGTRLTVL.

The sample holds a few counts of this clonotype. This chain uses TRBV5-1 with TRBJ2-1, with 8 bases aligning to TRBD1. Looked up from germline, CDR1 is SGHRS and CDR2 is YFSETQ. CDR3 size: 13 residues. The trim removed 6 bases at V and 8 bases at J, leaving 7 bases unmatched. Written as DNA, the CDR3 is TGCGCCAGCAAAGACAGGGGATCGGATGAGCAGTTCTTC. Amino acid sequence: CASKDRGSDEQFF.

The sample holds many counts of this clonotype. This chain links TRBV5-1 with TRBJ2-3, with D possibly TRBD2 on 6 matching bases. Germline CDR1 reads SGHRS; CDR2 reads YFSETQ. The V end was cut by 3 bases, the J end by 1 base, with 15 bases between. The CDR3 is 16 amino acids. The CDR3 sequence: CASSSQPGLRTDTQYF. CDR3 nucleotide sequence: TGCGCCAGCAGCTCGCAACCGGGACTCCGCACAGATACGCAGTATTTT.

This clonotype was recorded a few times. Possible read error: a much larger clone is one base away. The rearrangement uses TRBV24-1 and TRBJ2-1, with 9 bases identical to TRBD1. The CDR3 sequence is 16 residues long. In germline, CDR1 is KGHDR, CDR2 SFDVKD. V trimming: 0 bases; J trimming: 3 bases; junction bases outside the gene matches: 2. The CDR3 sequence is CATSDLTGGYYNEQFF. CDR3 coding DNA: TGTGCCACCAGTGATTTGACAGGGGGCTACTACAATGAGCAGTTCTTC.